The 3 T cell receptor beta chains given below trace back to one sample, sequenced in a study of spatial heterogeneity in lung cancer. Study-level findings and limits: Intratumoral expanded alpha and beta TCR counts were found to track tumor mutation counts.

MiXCR, applied by TCRdb to the 5' RACE reads, yields one record per CDR3 protein. Counted here are several thousand distinct CDR3 sequences, approximately 5.5% occurring once; the ten biggest clones make up roughly 32%. Time point in this sample: sample taken at primary tumor resection. Antigen specificity for these receptors is unknown. Sequenced here: lung tumor tissue, sampled at surgery. Every receptor here comes from a female donor with early-stage non-small cell lung cancer.

Notes on this clonotype: Because the library targeted alpha chains, this beta chain is an off-target read whose size means little. This chain uses TRBV29-1 with TRBJ1-4; 7 bases are shared with TRBD1. V shed 7 bases and J 5 bases; nucleotides not matched to a gene: 4. Germline values: CDR1 SQVTM, CDR2 ANQGSEA. The CDR3 length is 12 residues. CDR3 loop: CSARQGNEKLFF. The CDR3 region has the DNA TGCAGCGCCCGACAGGGAAATGAAAAACTGTTTTTT.

This clonotype was recorded many times. Because this beta chain is a stray read in a library intended to capture alpha chains, its abundance should not be given much weight. CDR3 nucleotide sequence: TGTGCCAGCAGTTTCCCAGGACCTAGCACAGATACGCAGTATTTT. Protein: CASSFPGPSTDTQYF. The gene calls are TRBV28 and TRBJ2-3; D gene unclear. The CDR3 spans 15 residues. V lost 3 bases and J lost 0, with 10 bases in between. CDR1 and CDR2 from the germline V gene are MDHEN and SYDVKM.

This clonotype ranks as medium-sized. This beta chain represents an off-target read in a library built for alpha chains; its size is of limited meaning. This chain uses TRBV5-1 with TRBJ2-7, with D tentatively TRBD1 or TRBD2 (5 bases each). The ends were cut back, 5 bases at V and 2 bases at J, with 20 bases in the middle. The CDR3 has 16 residues. Germline CDR1 is SGHRS and CDR2 is YFSETQ. The CDR3 DNA sequence: TGCGCCAGCAGTTCAGGGAGCCGGGACGCTACCTACGAGCAGTACTTC. Amino acid sequence: CASSSGSRDATYEQYF.